What follows is one T cell receptor (beta chain) and its context. The antigen remains unidentified. Germline-derived CDR1 and CDR2 are MNHNY and SVGAGI (reference sequence). V lost 6 bases and J 0 bases, leaving 17 bases between the germline ends. The CDR3 has 16 amino acids. The sample comes from a study of OX40 agonist ivuxolimab in advanced cancers. Study background: Patients received ivuxolimab, an intravenous treatment, every 2 weeks at 0.01 to 10 mg/kg. Study outcomes and limitations: At 0.1 to 3.0 mg/kg and by week 6, clonal expansion occurred in CD4+ and CD8+ blood T cells.

This table comes from immunoSEQ multiplex PCR, and its TCRdb copy is limited to in-frame clones, with some not included. The sample consists of fewer than 75,000 clones, roughly 89% of them appearing once. Sequenced here: CD4+ or CD8+ T cells sorted from blood, sampled in a trial of the OX40 agonist ivuxolimab. The chain links TRBV6-6 to TRBJ1-1; unclear D gene. The receptor was isolated from an adult with an advanced solid tumor such as melanoma, head and neck, liver or kidney cancer. CDR3 coding DNA: TGTGCCAGCAGCCAACCGGAGGTGACCGTGAACACTGAAGCTTTCTTT. Residues: CASSQPEVTVNTEAFF.